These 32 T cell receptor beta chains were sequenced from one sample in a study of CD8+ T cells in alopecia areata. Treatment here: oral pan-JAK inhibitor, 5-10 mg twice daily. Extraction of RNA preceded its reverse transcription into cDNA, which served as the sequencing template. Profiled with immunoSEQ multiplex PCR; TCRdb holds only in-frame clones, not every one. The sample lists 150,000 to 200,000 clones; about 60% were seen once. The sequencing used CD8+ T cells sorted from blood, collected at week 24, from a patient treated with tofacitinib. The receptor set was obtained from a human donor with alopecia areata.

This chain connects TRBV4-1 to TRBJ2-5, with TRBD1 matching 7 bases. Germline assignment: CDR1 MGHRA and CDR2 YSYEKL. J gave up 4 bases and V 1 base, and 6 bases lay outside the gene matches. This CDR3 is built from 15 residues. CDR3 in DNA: TGCGCCAGCAGCCAAGCGCCACAGGGGACAGAGACCCAGTACTTC. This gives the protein CASSQAPQGTETQYF.

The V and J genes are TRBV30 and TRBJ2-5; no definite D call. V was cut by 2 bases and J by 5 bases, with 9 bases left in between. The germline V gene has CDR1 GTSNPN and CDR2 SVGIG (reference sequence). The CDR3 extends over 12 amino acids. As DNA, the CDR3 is TGTGCCTGGAGTACTACCCTGGAGACCCAGTACTTC. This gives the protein CAWSTTLETQYF. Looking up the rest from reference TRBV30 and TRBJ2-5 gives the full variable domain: SQTIHQWPATLVQPVGSPLSLECTVEGTSNPNLYWYRQAAGRGLQLLFYSVGIGQISSEVPQNLSASRPQDRQFILSSKKLLLSDSGFYLCAWSTTLETQYFGPGTRLLVL.

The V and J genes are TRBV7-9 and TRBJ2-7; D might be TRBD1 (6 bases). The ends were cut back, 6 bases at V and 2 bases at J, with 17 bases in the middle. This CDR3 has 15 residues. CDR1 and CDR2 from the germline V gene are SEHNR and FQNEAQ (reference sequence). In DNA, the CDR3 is TGTGCCAGCAGTTTGTCGCAGGGGCCAGCCTACGAGCAGTACTTC. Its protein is CASSLSQGPAYEQYF.

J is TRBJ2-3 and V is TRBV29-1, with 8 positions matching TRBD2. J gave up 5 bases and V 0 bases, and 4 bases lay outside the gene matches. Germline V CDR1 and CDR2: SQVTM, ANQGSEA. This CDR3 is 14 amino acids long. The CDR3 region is CSVEDREGVDTQYF. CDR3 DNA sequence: TGCAGCGTTGAAGATCGGGAGGGGGTAGATACGCAGTATTTT.

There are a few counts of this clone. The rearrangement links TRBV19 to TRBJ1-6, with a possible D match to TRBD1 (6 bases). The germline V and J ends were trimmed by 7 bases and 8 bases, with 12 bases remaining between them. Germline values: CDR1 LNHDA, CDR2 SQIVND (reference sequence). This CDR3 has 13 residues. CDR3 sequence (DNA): TGTGCCAGTAACAGGGCCGAAGATTCACCCCTCCACTTT. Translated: CASNRAEDSPLHF.

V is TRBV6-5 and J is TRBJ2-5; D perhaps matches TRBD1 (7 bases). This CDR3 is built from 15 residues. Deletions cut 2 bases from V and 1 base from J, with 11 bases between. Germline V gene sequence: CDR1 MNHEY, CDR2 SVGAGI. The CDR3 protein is CASSYAGGIQETQYF. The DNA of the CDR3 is TGTGCCAGCAGTTACGCAGGGGGGATCCAAGAGACCCAGTACTTC.

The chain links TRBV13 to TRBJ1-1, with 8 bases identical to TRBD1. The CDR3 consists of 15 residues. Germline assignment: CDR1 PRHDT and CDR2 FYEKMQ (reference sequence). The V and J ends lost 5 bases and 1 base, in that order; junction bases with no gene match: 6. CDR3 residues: CASSLTGDGNTEAFF. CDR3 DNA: TGTGCCAGCAGCCTGACAGGGGACGGGAACACTGAAGCTTTCTTT.

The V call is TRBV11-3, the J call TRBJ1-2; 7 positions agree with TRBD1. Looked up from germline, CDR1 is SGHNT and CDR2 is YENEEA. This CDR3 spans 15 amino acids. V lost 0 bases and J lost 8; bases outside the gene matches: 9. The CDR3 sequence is CASSLDGTARLGYTF. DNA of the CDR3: TGTGCCAGCAGCTTAGATGGGACAGCGCGACTAGGCTACACCTTC.

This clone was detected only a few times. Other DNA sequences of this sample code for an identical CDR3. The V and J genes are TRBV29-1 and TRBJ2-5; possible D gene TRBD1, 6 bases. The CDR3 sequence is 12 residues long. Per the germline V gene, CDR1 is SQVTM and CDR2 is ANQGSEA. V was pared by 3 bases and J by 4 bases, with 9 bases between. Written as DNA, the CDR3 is TGCAGCGTTGAGGGCAGGGGAGAGACCCAGTACTTC. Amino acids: CSVEGRGETQYF.

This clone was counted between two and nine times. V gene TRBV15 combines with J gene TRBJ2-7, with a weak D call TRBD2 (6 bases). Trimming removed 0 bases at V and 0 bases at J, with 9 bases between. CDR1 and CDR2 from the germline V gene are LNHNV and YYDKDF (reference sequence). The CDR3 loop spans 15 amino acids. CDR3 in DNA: TGTGCCACCAGCAGAGATCTCGGGGGCTCCTACGAGCAGTACTTC. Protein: CATSRDLGGSYEQYF.

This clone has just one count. CDR3 in DNA: TGCGCCAGCAGCCTCCGACAGGGAGTCTCTATAGGCTCTGGGGCCAACGTCCTGACTTTC. It specifies CASSLRQGVSIGSGANVLTF. The chain recombines TRBV4-1 with TRBJ2-6, with 7 bases fitting TRBD1. Trimming cost V 4 bases and J 0 bases; bases outside gene matches: 15. Germline V gene sequence: CDR1 MGHRA, CDR2 YSYEKL. The length of the CDR3 is 20 residues.

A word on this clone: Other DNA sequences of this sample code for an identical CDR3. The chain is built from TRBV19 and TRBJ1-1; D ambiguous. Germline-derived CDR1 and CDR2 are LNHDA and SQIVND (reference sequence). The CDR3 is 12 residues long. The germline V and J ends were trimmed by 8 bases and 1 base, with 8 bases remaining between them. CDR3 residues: CASSTGNTEAFF. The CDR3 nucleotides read TGTGCCAGTTCCACGGGGAACACTGAAGCTTTCTTT.

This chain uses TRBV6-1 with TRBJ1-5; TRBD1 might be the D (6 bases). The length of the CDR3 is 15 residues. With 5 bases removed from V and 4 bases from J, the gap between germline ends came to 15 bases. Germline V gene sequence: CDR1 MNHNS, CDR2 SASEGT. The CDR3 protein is CASSLVGGANQPQHF. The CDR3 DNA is TGTGCCAGCAGTTTGGTCGGGGGGGCGAATCAGCCCCAGCATTTT.

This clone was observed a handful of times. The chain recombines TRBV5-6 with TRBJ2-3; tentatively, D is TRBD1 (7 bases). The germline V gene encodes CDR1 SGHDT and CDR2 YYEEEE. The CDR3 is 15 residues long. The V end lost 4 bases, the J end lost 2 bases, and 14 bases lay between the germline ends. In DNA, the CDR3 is TGTGCCAGCAGCCCCCGACAGGGACTCACAGATACGCAGTATTTT. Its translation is CASSPRQGLTDTQYF. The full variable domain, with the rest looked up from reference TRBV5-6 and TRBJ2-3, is DAGVTQSPTHLIKTRGQQVTLRCSPKSGHDTVSWYQQALGQGPQFIFQYYEEEERQRGNFPDRFSGHQFPNYSSELNVNALLLGDSALYLCASSPRQGLTDTQYFGPGTRLTVL.

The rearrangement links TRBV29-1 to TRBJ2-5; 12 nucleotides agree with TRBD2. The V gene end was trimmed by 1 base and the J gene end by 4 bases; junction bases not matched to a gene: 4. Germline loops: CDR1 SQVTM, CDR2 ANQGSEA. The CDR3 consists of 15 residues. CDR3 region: CSVEGLAGGRETQYF. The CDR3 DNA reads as TGCAGCGTTGAAGGTCTAGCGGGGGGGCGAGAGACCCAGTACTTC.

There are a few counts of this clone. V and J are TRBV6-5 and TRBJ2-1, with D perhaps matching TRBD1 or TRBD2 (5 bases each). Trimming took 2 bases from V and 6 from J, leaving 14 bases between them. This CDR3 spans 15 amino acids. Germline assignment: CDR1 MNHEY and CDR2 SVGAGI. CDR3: CASSYGSQGTNEQFF. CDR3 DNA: TGTGCCAGCAGTTACGGATCACAAGGGACCAATGAGCAGTTCTTC.

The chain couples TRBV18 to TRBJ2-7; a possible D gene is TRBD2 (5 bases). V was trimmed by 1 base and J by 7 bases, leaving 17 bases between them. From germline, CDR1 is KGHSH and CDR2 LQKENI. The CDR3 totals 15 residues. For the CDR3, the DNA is TGTGCCAGCTCACCACTTGAAGACGGGGTTAAAGAGCAGTACTTC. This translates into CASSPLEDGVKEQYF.

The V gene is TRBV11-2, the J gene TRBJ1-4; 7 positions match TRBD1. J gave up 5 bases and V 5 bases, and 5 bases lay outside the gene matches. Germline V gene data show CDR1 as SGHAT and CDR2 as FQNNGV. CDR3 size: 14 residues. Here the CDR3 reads CASSRGQQNEKLFF. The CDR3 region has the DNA TGTGCCAGCAGCCGGGGACAGCAAAATGAAAAACTGTTTTTT. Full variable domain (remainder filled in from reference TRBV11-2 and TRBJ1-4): EAGVAQSPRYKIIEKRQSVAFWCNPISGHATLYWYQQILGQGPKLLIQFQNNGVVDDSQLPKDRFSAERLKGVDSTLKIQPAKLEDSAVYLCASSRGQQNEKLFFGSGTQLSVL.

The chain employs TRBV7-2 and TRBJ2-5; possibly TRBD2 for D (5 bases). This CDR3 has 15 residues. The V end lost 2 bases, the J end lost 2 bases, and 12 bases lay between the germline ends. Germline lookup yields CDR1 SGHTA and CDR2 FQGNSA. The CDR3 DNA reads TGTGCCAGCAGCTTATCCAGGAGCGGACAAGAGACCCAGTACTTC. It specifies CASSLSRSGQETQYF.

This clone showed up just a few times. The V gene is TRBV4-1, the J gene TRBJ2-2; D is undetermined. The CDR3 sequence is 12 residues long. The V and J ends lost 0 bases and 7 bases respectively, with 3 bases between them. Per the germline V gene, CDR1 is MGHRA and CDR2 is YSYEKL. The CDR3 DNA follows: TGCGCCAGCAGCCAAGATATCGGGGAGCTGTTTTTT. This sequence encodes CASSQDIGELFF.

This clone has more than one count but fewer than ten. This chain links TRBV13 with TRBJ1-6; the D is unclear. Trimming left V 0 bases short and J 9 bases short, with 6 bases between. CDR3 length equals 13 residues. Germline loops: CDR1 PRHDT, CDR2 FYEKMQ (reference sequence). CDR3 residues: CASSLGGSSPLHF. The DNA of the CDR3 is TGTGCCAGCAGCTTAGGCGGCAGTTCACCCCTCCACTTT.

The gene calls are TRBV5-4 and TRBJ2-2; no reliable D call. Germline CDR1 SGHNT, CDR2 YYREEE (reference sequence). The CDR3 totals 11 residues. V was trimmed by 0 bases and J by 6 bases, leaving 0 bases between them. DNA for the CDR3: TGTGCCAGCAGCTTGGCCGGGGAGCTGTTTTTT. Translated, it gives CASSLAGELFF.

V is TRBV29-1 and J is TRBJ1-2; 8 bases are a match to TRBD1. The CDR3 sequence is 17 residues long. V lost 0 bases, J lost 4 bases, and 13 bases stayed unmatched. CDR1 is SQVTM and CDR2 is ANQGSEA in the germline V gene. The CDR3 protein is CSVEDQGPGGDFYGYTF. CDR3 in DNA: TGCAGCGTTGAAGACCAGGGGCCAGGGGGCGACTTCTATGGCTACACCTTC.

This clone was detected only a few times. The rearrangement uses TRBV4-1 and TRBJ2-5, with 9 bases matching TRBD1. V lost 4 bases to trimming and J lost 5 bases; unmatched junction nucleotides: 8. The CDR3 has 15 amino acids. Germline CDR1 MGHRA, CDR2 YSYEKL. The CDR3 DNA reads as TGCGCCAGCAGCCCCTCAACAGGGGGCGGCGAGACCCAGTACTTC. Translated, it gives CASSPSTGGGETQYF.

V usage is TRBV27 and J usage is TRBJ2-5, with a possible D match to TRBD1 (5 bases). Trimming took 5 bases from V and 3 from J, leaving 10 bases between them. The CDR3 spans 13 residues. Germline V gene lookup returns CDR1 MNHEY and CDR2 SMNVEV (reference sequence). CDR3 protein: CASSNPGKETQYF. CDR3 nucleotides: TGTGCCAGCAGTAACCCAGGGAAAGAGACCCAGTACTTC.

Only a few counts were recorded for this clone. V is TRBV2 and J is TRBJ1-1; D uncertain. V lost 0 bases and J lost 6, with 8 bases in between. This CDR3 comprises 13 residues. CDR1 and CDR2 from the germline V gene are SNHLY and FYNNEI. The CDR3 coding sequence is TGTGCCAGCAGTGAAGCGGGCAGCCCTGAAGCTTTCTTT. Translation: CASSEAGSPEAFF.

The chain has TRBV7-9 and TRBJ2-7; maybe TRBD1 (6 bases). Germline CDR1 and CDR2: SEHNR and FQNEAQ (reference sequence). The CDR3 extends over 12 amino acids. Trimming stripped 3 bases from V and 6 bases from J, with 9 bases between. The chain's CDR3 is CASSFPRGEQYF. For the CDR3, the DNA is TGTGCCAGCAGCTTCCCCAGGGGCGAGCAGTACTTC.

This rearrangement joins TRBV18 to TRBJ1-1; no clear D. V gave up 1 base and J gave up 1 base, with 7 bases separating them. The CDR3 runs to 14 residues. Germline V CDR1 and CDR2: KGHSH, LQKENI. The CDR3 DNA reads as TGTGCCAGCTCACCACTCACGTGGAACACTGAAGCTTTCTTT. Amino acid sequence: CASSPLTWNTEAFF. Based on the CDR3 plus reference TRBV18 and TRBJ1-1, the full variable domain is NAGVMQNPRHLVRRRGQEARLRCSPMKGHSHVYWYRQLPEEGLKFMVYLQKENIIDESGMPKERFSAEFPKEGPSILRIQQVVRGDSAAYFCASSPLTWNTEAFFGQGTRLTVV.

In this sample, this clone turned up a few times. For the CDR3, the DNA is TGTGCCAGCAGAAGACAGGGAGAGTATTATGGCTACACCTTC. This codes for CASRRQGEYYGYTF. This sequence joins TRBV2 and TRBJ1-2; 7 nucleotides align to TRBD1. Germline V gene sequence: CDR1 SNHLY, CDR2 FYNNEI. Trimming removed 6 bases from V and 5 bases from J; junction bases left unmatched: 9. This CDR3 is built from 14 residues.

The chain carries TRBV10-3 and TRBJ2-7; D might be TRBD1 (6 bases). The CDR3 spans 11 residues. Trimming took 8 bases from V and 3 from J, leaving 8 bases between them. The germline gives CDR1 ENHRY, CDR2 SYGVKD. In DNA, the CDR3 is TGTGCCATCGGGGGCAGCTACGAGCAGTACTTC. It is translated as CAIGGSYEQYF.

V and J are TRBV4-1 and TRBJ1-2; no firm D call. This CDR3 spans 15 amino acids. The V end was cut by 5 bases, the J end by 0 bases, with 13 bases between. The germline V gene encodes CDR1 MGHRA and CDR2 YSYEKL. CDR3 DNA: TGCGCCAGCAGCTCAACGGACCATGCTAACTATGGCTACACCTTC. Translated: CASSSTDHANYGYTF.

CDR3: CASSSNEQFF. The CDR3, as DNA: TGTGCCAGCAGTTCTAATGAGCAGTTCTTC. This sequence joins TRBV28 and TRBJ2-1; D uncertain. The V gene lost 4 bases and the J gene lost 7 bases, with 2 bases spanning the gap. CDR3 size: 10 residues. The germline CDR1 and CDR2 sequences are MDHEN and SYDVKM.